This paragraph reports one T cell receptor (beta chain). What it binds is unknown. With the read ending 3 residues before the CDR3 end, the germline J gene is used to fill in that end. The data are from a study of Tregs in tolerant kidney transplant recipients. Study-wide background: Mixed chimerism was transient after nonmyeloablative marrow transplants from related graft donors.

CDR1 is MRHNA and CDR2 is SNTAGT in the germline V gene. The V gene end was trimmed by 8 bases and the J gene end by 1 base; junction bases not matched to a gene: 3. This CDR3 comprises 13 residues. Study outcomes and limitations: Biological reproducibility was not directly addressed, but technical replication error appeared minimal.

This table comes from immunoSEQ multiplex PCR, and its TCRdb copy is limited to in-frame clones, with some not included. With more than 30,000 clones in the sample, the ten largest clones hold about an eighth. The chain carries TRBV6-4 and TRBJ1-1; 8 bases are a match to TRBD1. The sequence was collected from a human donor who received a combined kidney and bone marrow transplant. Sequencing used CD8+ T cells from blood, obtained before the transplant. CDR3 bases read: TGTGCCAGCCGGGACAGGCAGAACACTGAA. This sequence encodes CASRDRQNTE. The full CDR3 sequence reads CASRDRQNTEAFF.